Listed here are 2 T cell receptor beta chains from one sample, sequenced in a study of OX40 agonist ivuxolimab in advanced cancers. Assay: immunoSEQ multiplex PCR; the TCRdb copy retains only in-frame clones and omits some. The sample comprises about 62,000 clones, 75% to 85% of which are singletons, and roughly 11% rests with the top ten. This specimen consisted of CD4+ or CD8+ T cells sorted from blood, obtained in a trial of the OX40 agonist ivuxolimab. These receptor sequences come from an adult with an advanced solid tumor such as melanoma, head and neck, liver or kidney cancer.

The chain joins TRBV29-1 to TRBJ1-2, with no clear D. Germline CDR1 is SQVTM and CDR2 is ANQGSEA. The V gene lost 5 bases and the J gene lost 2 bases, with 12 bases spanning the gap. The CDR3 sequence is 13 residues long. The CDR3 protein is CSVYRDPNYGYTF. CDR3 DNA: TGCAGCGTTTATCGGGATCCGAACTATGGCTACACCTTC.

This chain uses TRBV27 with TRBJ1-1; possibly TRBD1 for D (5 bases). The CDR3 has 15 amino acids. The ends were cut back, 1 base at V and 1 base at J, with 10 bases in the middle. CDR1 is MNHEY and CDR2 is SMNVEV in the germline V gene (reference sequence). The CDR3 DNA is TGTGCCAGCAGTTTATTGACAGCCAAGAACACTGAAGCTTTCTTT. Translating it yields CASSLLTAKNTEAFF.